The rows below give T cell receptor beta chains drawn from one sample of a study of cytomegalovirus exposure and HLA in healthy donors. The data were produced by immunoSEQ multiplex PCR, yet TCRdb's version contains in-frame clones alone and is incomplete. The table shows about 160,000 clones, with more than 75% occurring only once. The sequencing input was PBMCs. The receptors were sampled from a girl aged 2-9 years in good health and CMV-seropositive. Both conserved end residues are part of each CDR3. Each record gives: V gene, clone size, J gene, D gene, CDR3 protein, CDR3 DNA. A D gene is named only where the DNA matches it firmly. Clone sizes are given selectively: once, few, many, or a class where the clone is expanded.

v_gene: TRBV7-9; abundance: once; j_gene: TRBJ1-5; d_gene: .; CDR3aa: CASSPTGVGNQPQHF; CDR3nt: TGTGCCAGCAGCCCCACGGGGGTTGGCAATCAGCCCCAGCATTTT
v_gene: TRBV28; abundance: .; j_gene: TRBJ2-7; d_gene: .; CDR3aa: CASYGAYEQYF; CDR3nt: TGTGCCAGCTACGGGGCCTACGAGCAGTACTTC
v_gene: TRBV6-4; abundance: many; j_gene: TRBJ2-2; d_gene: TRBD2; CDR3aa: CASSGTSGDTGELFF; CDR3nt: TGTGCCAGCAGTGGGACTAGCGGGGACACCGGGGAGCTGTTTTTT
v_gene: TRBV28; abundance: .; j_gene: TRBJ1-1; d_gene: .; CDR3aa: CASSAQGNTEAFF; CDR3nt: TGTGCCAGCAGTGCCCAGGGGAACACTGAAGCTTTCTTT
v_gene: TRBV30; abundance: once; j_gene: TRBJ2-7; d_gene: TRBD2; CDR3aa: CAWSVSGRQDEQYF; CDR3nt: TGTGCCTGGAGTGTTAGCGGGAGGCAGGACGAGCAGTACTTC
v_gene: TRBV5-1; abundance: few; j_gene: TRBJ2-4; d_gene: TRBD2; CDR3aa: CASSLPTSGRGDLAKNIQYF; CDR3nt: TGCGCCAGCAGCCTACCAACTAGCGGGAGGGGAGATTTAGCCAAAAACATTCAGTACTTC
v_gene: TRBV4-2; abundance: once; j_gene: TRBJ1-4; d_gene: TRBD1; CDR3aa: CASSQTGTGPTNEKLFF; CDR3nt: TGTGCCAGCAGCCAGACCGGGACAGGCCCAACTAATGAAAAACTGTTTTTT
v_gene: TRBV13; abundance: .; j_gene: TRBJ2-7; d_gene: TRBD2; CDR3aa: CASSRRTSGRENEQYF; CDR3nt: TGTGCCAGCAGCAGACGGACTAGCGGGAGGGAAAACGAGCAGTACTTC
v_gene: TRBV27; abundance: .; j_gene: TRBJ1-2; d_gene: .; CDR3aa: CASSLSISGPYGYTF; CDR3nt: TGTGCCAGCAGTTTATCGATTTCCGGTCCCTATGGCTACACCTTC
v_gene: TRBV4-1; abundance: .; j_gene: TRBJ2-3; d_gene: .; CDR3aa: CASSQDGTRADTQYF; CDR3nt: TGCGCCAGCAGCCAAGACGGCACGAGGGCAGATACGCAGTATTTT
v_gene: TRBV6-1; abundance: .; j_gene: TRBJ2-7; d_gene: .; CDR3aa: CASSDHPAATNEQYF; CDR3nt: TGTGCCAGCAGCGACCACCCAGCGGCAACCAACGAGCAGTACTTC
v_gene: TRBV2; abundance: .; j_gene: TRBJ1-3; d_gene: .; CDR3aa: CASSEVRGGNTIYF; CDR3nt: TGTGCCAGCAGTGAAGTCAGGGGAGGAAACACCATATATTTT
v_gene: TRBV5-4; abundance: .; j_gene: TRBJ2-1; d_gene: TRBD2; CDR3aa: CASSLKEREAADEQFF; CDR3nt: TGTGCCAGCAGCCTAAAGGAGCGGGAGGCAGCGGATGAACAGTTCTTC
v_gene: TRBV6-4; abundance: .; j_gene: TRBJ2-1; d_gene: .; CDR3aa: CASSELGQGKGDEQFF; CDR3nt: TGTGCCAGCAGTGAATTGGGGCAGGGAAAGGGCGATGAGCAGTTCTTC
v_gene: TRBV19; abundance: once; j_gene: TRBJ1-4; d_gene: .; CDR3aa: CASSIFRHPLTNEKLFF; CDR3nt: TGTGCCAGTAGTATCTTCCGACATCCATTAACTAATGAAAAACTGTTTTTT